This TCR beta chain was observed in a study of T cell responses to AZD1222 COVID-19 vaccine. Study-level background: Second doses were pooled across both intervals (about 4 or about 12 weeks).

V lost 6 bases to trimming and J lost 4 bases, with 9 bases between them. CDR1 MNHEY and CDR2 SVGEGT come from the germline V gene. The length of the CDR3 is 12 residues. TCRdb keeps only in-frame clones here, not all; method: immunoSEQ multiplex PCR. Of around 120,000 clones listed, more than 85% are singletons. This clone was counted a single time. Other DNA sequences in the same sample also yield this CDR3. The clonotype comes from an adult in good health. The sample here was peripheral blood, taken on day 0 of AZD1222 vaccination. The chain is built from TRBV6-2 or TRBV6-3 and TRBJ1-2, with TRBD1 as a possible D gene (6 bases). The CDR3 loop is CASSLDSYGYTF. The CDR3 DNA follows: TGTGCCAGCAGCCTGGACAGCTATGGCTACACCTTC.